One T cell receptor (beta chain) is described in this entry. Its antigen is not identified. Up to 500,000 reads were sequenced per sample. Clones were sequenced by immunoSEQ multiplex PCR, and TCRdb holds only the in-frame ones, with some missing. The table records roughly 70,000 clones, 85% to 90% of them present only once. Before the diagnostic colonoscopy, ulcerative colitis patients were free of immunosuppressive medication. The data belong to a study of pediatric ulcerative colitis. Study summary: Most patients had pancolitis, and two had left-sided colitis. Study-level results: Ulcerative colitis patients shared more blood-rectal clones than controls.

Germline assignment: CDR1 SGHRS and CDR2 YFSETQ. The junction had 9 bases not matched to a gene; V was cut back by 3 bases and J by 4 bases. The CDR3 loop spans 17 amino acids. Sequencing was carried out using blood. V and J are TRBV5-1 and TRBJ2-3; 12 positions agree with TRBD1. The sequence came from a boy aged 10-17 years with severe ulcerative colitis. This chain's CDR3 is CASSSATGQGASDTQYF. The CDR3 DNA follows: TGCGCCAGCAGCTCAGCAACGGGACAGGGGGCCTCAGATACGCAGTATTTT.